Presented here are 30 T cell receptor beta chains from one specimen sequenced in a study of CXCR3-negative and CXCR3-positive naive CD8 T cells. The TRB cDNA libraries were prepared by 5' RACE with UMI labels. From the 5' RACE reads, TCRdb lists one entry per CDR3 protein and no DNA. The table gives 130,000 or so distinct CDR3 sequences; the top ten clones make up about 0.44% of it. The sample was naive CXCR3- CD8+ T cells from blood. Subset: CD45RO-CCR7+CD27+CD95- naive CD8+ T cells lacking CXCR3 (TNR3-). The origin of the receptors is a human donor in good health. Some clones in this sample may be carry-over from other donors' samples.

Here the CDR3 reads CASSKQLVTDTQYF. The rearrangement joins TRBV12-3 or TRBV12-4 to TRBJ2-3. This CDR3 spans 14 amino acids.

The chain has TRBV27 and TRBJ2-7; without DNA, the TCRdb call of TRBD2 cannot be checked. This CDR3 is built from 12 residues. Per the germline V gene, CDR1 is MNHEY and CDR2 is SMNVEV (reference sequence). The CDR3 sequence is CASMSGRYEQYF.

This chain uses TRBV7-9 with TRBJ2-5; TCRdb's assignment of TRBD2 cannot be checked, as there is no DNA. Germline V gene lookup returns CDR1 SEHNR and CDR2 FQNEAQ (reference sequence). This CDR3 is 13 amino acids long. CDR3 sequence: CASRTTRKETQYF.

The chain uses TRBV28 and TRBJ2-1. CDR1 and CDR2 from the germline V gene are MDHEN and SYDVKM. This CDR3 comprises 14 residues. The CDR3 reads CASNRPQDYNEQFF. Drawing the rest from reference TRBV28 and TRBJ2-1, the complete variable domain is DVKVTQSSRYLVKRTGEKVFLECVQDMDHENMFWYRQDPGLGLRLIYFSYDVKMKEKGDIPEGYSVSREKKERFSLILESASTNQTSMYLCASNRPQDYNEQFFGPGTRLTVL.

The genes are TRBV12-3 or TRBV12-4 and TRBJ2-5; absent DNA, TCRdb's TRBD2 call cannot be checked. The CDR3 loop spans 15 amino acids. The CDR3 protein is CASSPLGEGRETQYF.

The chain employs TRBV12-5 and TRBJ2-3; lacking DNA, the TRBD1 call made by TCRdb goes unchecked. Germline-derived CDR1 and CDR2 are LGHNT and FRNRAP. This CDR3 region has 17 residues. The CDR3 here is CASGPTGIFSSTDTQYF.

V gene TRBV28 combines with J gene TRBJ2-7; TCRdb reports TRBD2, a call that lacks DNA to check it against. This CDR3 comprises 18 residues. Germline assignment: CDR1 MDHEN and CDR2 SYDVKM. Here the CDR3 reads CASSLVQDGGRGTYEQYF.

V is TRBV6-6 and J is TRBJ1-2; the TRBD1 assignment by TCRdb is unverifiable without DNA. This CDR3 has 15 amino acids. Germline V lookup: CDR1 MNHNY, CDR2 SVGAGI (reference sequence). This chain's CDR3 is CASSSTQGIVDGYTF.

The gene calls are TRBV4-1 and TRBJ1-2. The CDR3 consists of 13 residues. CDR1 and CDR2 from the germline V gene are MGHRA and YSYEKL. Here the CDR3 reads CASSQVTNYGYTF.

This rearrangement joins TRBV3-1 to TRBJ2-7. This CDR3 comprises 13 residues. Germline lookup yields CDR1 LGHDT and CDR2 YNNKEL (reference sequence). The CDR3 sequence: CASSQFPTYEQYF.

V gene TRBV27 combines with J gene TRBJ1-1; TCRdb selects TRBD1, and the lack of DNA leaves this call unchecked. Germline V CDR1 and CDR2: MNHEY, SMNVEV (reference sequence). The CDR3 contains 16 residues. The CDR3 reads CASSILMTRGVTEAFF.

The genes are TRBV5-4 and TRBJ2-5; with no DNA, the TCRdb D assignment of TRBD2 cannot be verified. The germline V gene has CDR1 SGHNT and CDR2 YYREEE (reference sequence). The CDR3 length is 17 residues. CDR3 protein: CASRNLPLAGGRETQYF.

The chain joins TRBV5-1 to TRBJ2-3; TCRdb selects TRBD2, and the lack of DNA leaves this call unchecked. The CDR3 runs to 17 residues. Germline CDR1 and CDR2: SGHRS and YFSETQ. CDR3 residues: CASSASPWRGSTDTQYF.

V is TRBV3-1 and J is TRBJ2-2; TCRdb reports TRBD1, a call that lacks DNA to check it against. This CDR3 has 15 residues. From germline, CDR1 is LGHDT and CDR2 YNNKEL (reference sequence). CDR3: CASSQAPDYGGELFF.

The rearrangement uses TRBV4-2 and TRBJ2-1; TCRdb lists TRBD2, though no DNA is available to test this call. The CDR3 runs 17 residues. Germline V gene lookup returns CDR1 LGHNA and CDR2 YNFKEQ. The CDR3 is CASSQDSASGAYNEQFF.

V gene TRBV5-5 combines with J gene TRBJ2-2; TCRdb selects TRBD1, and the lack of DNA leaves this call unchecked. The CDR3 has 17 amino acids. From germline, CDR1 is SGHKS and CDR2 YYEKEE (reference sequence). The CDR3 region is CASSLFVVTGSVGELFF. The whole variable domain, filled in from reference TRBV5-5 and TRBJ2-2, reads DAGVTQSPTHLIKTRGQQVTLRCSPISGHKSVSWYQQVLGQGPQFIFQYYEKEERGRGNFPDRFSARQFPNYSSELNVNALLLGDSALYLCASSLFVVTGSVGELFFGEGSRLTVL.

The V and J genes are TRBV19 and TRBJ1-5; there is no DNA to check the TCRdb D call of TRBD1. Germline V gives CDR1 LNHDA, CDR2 SQIVND (reference sequence). The CDR3 has 18 amino acids. The CDR3 reads CASSPGAQGTYSNQPQHF.

J is TRBJ2-3 and V is TRBV4-2; TCRdb indicates TRBD2, and absent DNA this call remains unverified. CDR3 length: 18 amino acids. CDR1 and CDR2 (germline): LGHNA, YNFKEQ. The CDR3: CASSQVSLGTSLPDTQYF.

The chain has TRBV29-1 and TRBJ2-2. The CDR3 contains 11 residues. CDR1 SQVTM and CDR2 ANQGSEA come from the germline V gene. The CDR3 loop reads CSVEFGGELFF.

The V gene is TRBV7-9, the J gene TRBJ2-1; TCRdb's D call of TRBD1 is untestable without DNA. Germline V gene sequence: CDR1 SEHNR, CDR2 FQNEAQ (reference sequence). CDR3 length equals 16 residues. The CDR3 is CASGTPRQRTYNEQFF.

This chain connects TRBV29-1 to TRBJ2-3; the TRBD1 assignment by TCRdb is unverifiable without DNA. The germline V gene has CDR1 SQVTM and CDR2 ANQGSEA. The CDR3 covers 17 residues. CDR3 sequence: CSVDGQGSLTSTDTQYF.

This chain uses TRBV11-2 with TRBJ2-5. The germline V gene has CDR1 SGHAT and CDR2 FQNNGV. The CDR3 sequence is 16 residues long. CDR3 sequence: CASSLVRQAMGETKYF.

This chain joins TRBV21-1 and TRBJ2-1; TCRdb calls TRBD2, which cannot be checked without DNA. TRBV21-1 is a pseudogene. The CDR3 sequence is 16 residues long. This CDR3 reads CASSTVGRVSYNEQFF.

The chain couples TRBV29-1 to TRBJ2-1; with no DNA, the TCRdb D assignment of TRBD1 cannot be verified. The CDR3 loop spans 15 amino acids. Germline values: CDR1 SQVTM, CDR2 ANQGSEA. The CDR3 region is CSVGPRPGVGDEQFF.

The CDR3: CSARDTSNQPQHF. The chain recombines TRBV20-1 with TRBJ1-5. The CDR3 consists of 13 residues. Germline-derived CDR1 and CDR2 are DFQATT and SNEGSKA (reference sequence).

This rearrangement joins TRBV5-5 to TRBJ2-3; TCRdb's D gene call, TRBD1, goes unchecked for lack of DNA. Germline CDR1 reads SGHKS; CDR2 reads YYEKEE (reference sequence). The CDR3 contains 16 residues. Here the CDR3 reads CASSLRDSWATDTQYF.

This sequence joins TRBV7-9 and TRBJ1-1. This CDR3 is 17 amino acids long. Germline V CDR1 and CDR2: SEHNR, FQNEAQ (reference sequence). CDR3: CASSFGNRIRENTEAFF.

The gene calls are TRBV7-9 and TRBJ2-1; the D call of TRBD2 rests on TCRdb alone, since no DNA is present to check it. Germline V gene lookup returns CDR1 SEHNR and CDR2 FQNEAQ (reference sequence). There are 16 residues in the CDR3. The CDR3 sequence: CASSPGTSGVLNEQFF.

This chain uses TRBV7-6 with TRBJ2-2. This CDR3 has 16 amino acids. The germline V gene encodes CDR1 SGHVS and CDR2 FNYEAQ. The chain's CDR3 is CASSLLSSGYTGELFF.

The chain combines TRBV20-1 with TRBJ2-7; TCRdb picks TRBD1, but there is no DNA to check that call. The germline V gene encodes CDR1 DFQATT and CDR2 SNEGSKA (reference sequence). The CDR3 is made up of 15 amino acids. CDR3 sequence reads: CSARIVVQGAYEQYF.